Listed below are T cell receptor beta chains from one sample, sequenced in a study of shared clonotypes between healthy human individuals. Generated by immunoSEQ multiplex PCR, the TCRdb table keeps only in-frame clones and is missing some. The profile shows approximately 2,300,000 clones, roughly 92% of them singletons. Sequenced material: naive CD4+ T cells from PBMCs. The receptors come from a young man in good health. Some clones in this sample may be carry-over from other donors' samples. CDR3s include the opening cysteine and the closing phenylalanine or tryptophan. The D gene is left open where the match is weak. The size entry is marked missing in some rows and otherwise reads once, few, many or a size class.

cdr3_aa cdr3_nt j_call d_call v_call clone_size
CASSLSAIDTEAFF TGTGCCAGCAGCTTATCGGCGATAGACACTGAAGCTTTCTTT TRBJ1-1 NA TRBV5-8 NA
CASSPRTRDGDTQYF TGTGCCAGCAGCCCGCGGACGCGGGACGGGGATACGCAGTATTTT TRBJ2-3 NA TRBV9 NA
CSVEGGTAKMDTQYF TGCAGCGTTGAAGGCGGTACAGCTAAGATGGATACGCAGTATTTT TRBJ2-3 NA TRBV29-1 NA
CAWKGGRRNEQYF TGTGCCTGGAAGGGCGGGAGGCGCAACGAGCAGTACTTC TRBJ2-7 TRBD2 TRBV30 NA
CASSHVLSGSGEQYF TGCGCCAGCAGCCATGTACTTTCGGGATCAGGTGAGCAGTACTTC TRBJ2-7 NA TRBV5-1 NA
CASSKGRGSSYEQYF TGTGCCAGCAGCAAAGGCAGGGGGAGCTCCTACGAGCAGTACTTC TRBJ2-7 NA TRBV21-1 NA
CASRDDLSGNTIYF TGTGCCAGCAGAGACGACCTTTCTGGAAACACCATATATTTT TRBJ1-3 NA TRBV25-1 NA
CASSFVETQYF TGTGCCAGCAGCTTTGTGGAGACCCAGTACTTC TRBJ2-5 NA TRBV5-6 once
CASRPPAGTGEQYF TGTGCCAGCAGACCCCCGGCAGGGACGGGTGAGCAGTACTTC TRBJ2-7 NA TRBV28 NA
CASSMLGQSSYEQYF TGTGCCAGCAGCATGCTAGGACAGAGCTCCTACGAGCAGTACTTC TRBJ2-7 NA TRBV27 NA
CASSFGGAGTGELFF TGCGCCAGCAGCTTCGGGGGCGCAGGAACCGGGGAGCTGTTTTTT TRBJ2-2 NA TRBV5-1 NA
CSVANRGSGYTF TGCAGCGTTGCAAACAGGGGTTCGGGCTACACCTTC TRBJ1-2 TRBD1 TRBV29-1 NA
CASSTQTSRLSYEQYF TGTGCCAGTAGTACCCAGACTAGTAGGCTCTCCTACGAGCAGTACTTC TRBJ2-7 NA TRBV19 once
CASRYFAGRGGYTF TGTGCCAGCAGATATTTCGCGGGGAGAGGTGGCTACACCTTC TRBJ1-2 NA TRBV6-5 NA
CASSYGAGATYEQYF TGTGCCAGCAGTTACGGCGCGGGAGCCACCTACGAGCAGTACTTC TRBJ2-7 TRBD2 TRBV6-6 NA
CAISERGPEGNTEAFF TGTGCCATCAGTGAGAGGGGCCCCGAAGGGAACACTGAAGCTTTCTTT TRBJ1-1 NA TRBV10-3 NA
CAISESTGGRARTGELFF TGTGCCATCAGTGAGTCGACTGGAGGGAGGGCCAGAACCGGGGAGCTGTTTTTT TRBJ2-2 TRBD2 TRBV10-3 once
CASSGFGARERETQYF TGTGCCAGCAGTGGGTTCGGGGCTAGGGAACGGGAGACCCAGTACTTC TRBJ2-5 NA TRBV27 NA
CASSWMVPTSLRAETQYF TGCGCCAGCAGCTGGATGGTTCCGACTAGCCTGCGAGCGGAGACCCAGTACTTC TRBJ2-5 TRBD2 TRBV5-1 NA
CASSNRTSGTYEQYF TGTGCCAGCAGCAACCGGACTAGCGGGACCTACGAGCAGTACTTC TRBJ2-7 NA TRBV21-1 NA
CASKGQGGGELFF TGTGCCAGCAAAGGACAGGGGGGCGGGGAGCTGTTTTTT TRBJ2-2 TRBD1 TRBV27 NA
CASSLPGSPNTEAFF TGTGCCAGCAGTCTTCCGGGATCTCCGAACACTGAAGCTTTCTTT TRBJ1-1 NA TRBV6-6 NA
CASSLEVGEKLFF TGCGCCAGCAGCTTGGAGGTTGGGGAAAAACTGTTTTTT TRBJ1-4 NA TRBV5-1 NA
CASSPGQTNEKLFF TGTGCCAGCTCGCCGGGACAGACGAATGAAAAACTGTTTTTT TRBJ1-4 TRBD1 TRBV18 NA
CASSPQQAGGHNEQFF TGTGCCAGCTCACCACAACAGGCGGGAGGCCACAATGAGCAGTTCTTC TRBJ2-1 TRBD2 TRBV18 NA
CASSFGTGRYNEQFF TGCGCCAGCAGCTTCGGGACAGGGCGCTACAATGAGCAGTTCTTC TRBJ2-1 TRBD1 TRBV5-1 NA
CASSGDIGNSPLHF TGTGCCAGCAGTGGGGACATTGGGAATTCACCCCTCCACTTT TRBJ1-6 NA TRBV2 once
CASSEGGGGIWPQHF TGTGCCAGCAGCGAAGGCGGAGGGGGCATCTGGCCCCAGCATTTT TRBJ1-5 TRBD1 TRBV6-1 NA
CASSTPTVEGTEAFF TGTGCCAGCAGTACACCGACAGTAGAGGGGACTGAAGCTTTCTTT TRBJ1-1 NA TRBV7-2 NA
CASSLSQWGDSNTGELFF TGTGCCAGCAGCTTATCTCAATGGGGGGACAGCAACACCGGGGAGCTGTTTTTT TRBJ2-2 NA TRBV11-3 NA
CASRCPCYEQYF TGTGCAAGTCGCTGTCCTTGCTACGAGCAGTACTTC TRBJ2-7 NA TRBV12-2 NA
CASSSQTDTQYF TGTGCCAGCAGTTCCCAGACAGATACGCAGTATTTT TRBJ2-3 NA TRBV28 NA
CASSVVSGRAGDTQYF TGTGCCAGCAGCGTAGTGTCCGGGAGGGCCGGAGATACGCAGTATTTT TRBJ2-3 TRBD2 TRBV9 NA
CSARSGRGYQETQYF TGCAGCGCCAGGAGCGGAAGGGGGTACCAAGAGACCCAGTACTTC TRBJ2-5 NA TRBV29-1 NA
CASSLTSDQETQYF TGTGCCAGCTCCCTCACTAGCGACCAAGAGACCCAGTACTTC TRBJ2-5 TRBD2 TRBV18 NA
CASSSGSYNEQFF TGTGCCAGCAGTAGCGGGAGTTACAATGAGCAGTTCTTC TRBJ2-1 TRBD2 TRBV7-3 once
CASSPLAGGPPGELFF TGTGCCAGCAGCCCCCTAGCGGGAGGGCCCCCCGGGGAGCTGTTTTTT TRBJ2-2 TRBD2 TRBV7-9 NA
CASSLGRDTEAFF TGTGCCAGCAGCTTGGGTCGGGACACTGAAGCTTTCTTT TRBJ1-1 NA TRBV5-4 NA
CASRGGQGRQPQHF TGTGCCAGCAGGGGGGGACAGGGCCGGCAGCCCCAGCATTTT TRBJ1-5 TRBD1 TRBV2 NA
CASSPIYRGNTEAFF TGTGCCAGCTCACCAATTTACAGGGGTAACACTGAAGCTTTCTTT TRBJ1-1 TRBD1 TRBV18 NA
CASSTRRGQSTDTQYF TGTGCCAGCAGTACGCGCAGGGGCCAGAGCACAGATACGCAGTATTTT TRBJ2-3 NA TRBV28 NA
CASSSGGGGETQYF TGTGCCAGCAGCAGCGGAGGGGGGGGAGAGACCCAGTACTTC TRBJ2-5 NA TRBV4-2 NA
CASSLDSPAKNIQYF TGTGCCAGCAGTTTAGACTCTCCAGCCAAAAACATTCAGTACTTC TRBJ2-4 NA TRBV28 NA
CATHPILGTEAFF TGTGCCACCCATCCCATATTGGGCACTGAAGCTTTCTTT TRBJ1-1 NA TRBV19 NA
CASSPAGYEQYF TGTGCCAGCAGCCCCGCGGGCTACGAGCAGTACTTC TRBJ2-7 NA TRBV27 NA
CASSIRSGTGSFSGANVLTF TGTGCCAGTAGCATTCGTTCCGGGACAGGGTCCTTCTCTGGGGCCAACGTCCTGACTTTC TRBJ2-6 TRBD1 TRBV19 NA
CASSRQTSGMYEQYF TGTGCCAGCAGCCGACAGACTAGCGGGATGTACGAGCAGTACTTC TRBJ2-7 TRBD2 TRBV7-6 NA
CASSERGQRGFFHTF TGTGCCAGCAGTGAACGTGGACAGAGAGGGTTTTTTCACACCTTC TRBJ1-2 NA TRBV6-1 NA